Described below is a single TCR beta chain sequence and its context. The target antigen is unknown. This CDR3 is built from 16 residues. V lost 4 bases, J lost 4 bases, and 8 bases stayed unmatched. Germline loops: CDR1 SGHRS, CDR2 YFSETQ. These data come from a study of shared clonotypes between healthy human individuals. Study findings and constraints: Non-shared clonotypes showed lower generation probabilities than clonotypes common to all four donors.

TCRdb's copy holds only in-frame clones and misses some; the assay was immunoSEQ multiplex PCR. The sample records some 660,000 clones, 60% to 75% being singletons. Naive CD4+ cells were CD45RA-selected; the remaining cells were memory. What was sequenced was memory CD4+ T cells sorted from blood. Subset: CD45RA-negative fraction. The V gene is TRBV5-1, the J gene TRBJ2-2, with 9 bases aligning to TRBD2. This TCR derives from a woman aged 25 to 39 in good health. The CDR3 loop reads CASSTSRLAATGELFF. Here the CDR3 DNA reads TGCGCCAGCAGCACATCCCGACTAGCGGCCACCGGGGAGCTGTTTTTT.